The 17 T cell receptor beta chains given below trace back to one sample, sequenced in a study of cytomegalovirus exposure and HLA in healthy donors. PCR involved 60 Vbeta and 13 Jbeta primers. Profiling relied on immunoSEQ multiplex PCR, and the TCRdb table lists in-frame clones only, not all of them. This sample's table has about 78,000 clones. Sequenced material: PBMCs. These receptors originate from a female donor in good health and CMV-seropositive.

The rearrangement joins TRBV30 to TRBJ1-6, with 8 positions matching TRBD1. Per the germline V gene, CDR1 is GTSNPN and CDR2 is SVGIG (reference sequence). J was trimmed by 10 bases and V by 2 bases; bases with no gene match: 10. This CDR3 comprises 15 residues. Here the CDR3 DNA reads TGTGCCTGGAGTACCCCCCGACAGGGGATCTCACCCCTCCACTTT. The encoded protein is CAWSTPRQGISPLHF.

The chain links TRBV9 to TRBJ1-6; D possibly corresponds to TRBD1 (5 bases). Trimming pared 0 bases from V and 5 bases from J, leaving 6 bases between. This CDR3 is built from 14 residues. Germline V CDR1 and CDR2: SGDLS, YYNGEE. DNA for the CDR3: TGTGCCAGCAGCGTAGGCAGGGATAATTCACCCCTCCACTTT. It encodes CASSVGRDNSPLHF.

The J gene is TRBJ1-6, the V gene TRBV6-5; D remains unclear. CDR3 length equals 14 residues. V was pared by 4 bases and J by 7 bases, with 11 bases between. Germline V gene lookup returns CDR1 MNHEY and CDR2 SVGAGI. The chain's CDR3 is CASSLGGGNSPLHF. CDR3 DNA sequence: TGTGCCAGCAGTTTGGGAGGTGGGAATTCACCCCTCCACTTT.

This chain links TRBV6-1 with TRBJ2-2, with D maybe TRBD1 (6 bases). Per germline, CDR1 MNHNS and CDR2 SASEGT. Trimming removed 8 bases from V and 6 bases from J, with 19 bases in between. This CDR3 contains 15 residues. The DNA for the CDR3 is TGTGCCAGCGTCGGTAGGGGGTCAACTGCCGGGGAGCTGTTTTTT. This translates into CASVGRGSTAGELFF.

The V call is TRBV2, the J call TRBJ2-5; perhaps TRBD1 as D (6 bases). The V end was cut by 7 bases, the J end by 5 bases, with 20 bases between. The CDR3 sequence is 15 residues long. The germline CDR1 and CDR2 sequences are SNHLY and FYNNEI. The CDR3 loop reads CASTELGAGGETQYF. DNA for the CDR3: TGTGCCAGCACCGAGCTGGGGGCGGGTGGGGAGACCCAGTACTTC.

The chain couples TRBV30 to TRBJ1-1; TRBD1 is a possible D gene (5 bases). From germline, CDR1 is GTSNPN and CDR2 SVGIG (reference sequence). The germline V and J ends were trimmed by 8 bases and 4 bases, with 14 bases remaining between them. CDR3 length: 12 amino acids. CDR3 residues: CAVGTSFTEAFF. The CDR3, as DNA: TGTGCCGTTGGGACTAGTTTCACTGAAGCTTTCTTT.

Concerning this clone: The identical CDR3 is also encoded by other nucleotide sequences in the sample. The chain employs TRBV18 and TRBJ2-3, with unresolved D. The V end lost 3 bases, the J end lost 0 bases, and 7 bases lay between the germline ends. Germline CDR1 and CDR2: KGHSH and LQKENI. CDR3 length equals 14 residues. The CDR3 nucleotides read TGTGCCAGCTCACCGTCCGGTAGCACAGATACGCAGTATTTT. Translating it yields CASSPSGSTDTQYF.

The chain joins TRBV7-8 to TRBJ1-2, with 9 nucleotides matching TRBD1. This CDR3 region has 17 residues. The junction had 14 bases not matched to a gene; V was cut back by 5 bases and J by 4 bases. From germline, CDR1 is SGHVS and CDR2 FQNEAQ. The CDR3 DNA sequence: TGTGCCAGCAGCCGTCCCCGGGACAGGGACATTTCCTATGGCTACACCTTC. Its protein product is CASSRPRDRDISYGYTF.

The rearrangement joins TRBV5-1 to TRBJ1-1; 7 positions match TRBD1. CDR1 and CDR2 (germline): SGHRS, YFSETQ. V was clipped by 4 bases and J by 5 bases; unmatched bases: 14. This CDR3 contains 16 residues. CDR3 sequence (DNA): TGCGCCAGCAGCGTTGGGACAGTAGGGTATCAAACTGAAGCTTTCTTT. It encodes CASSVGTVGYQTEAFF.

The chain joins TRBV2 to TRBJ2-1, with TRBD1 matching over 8 bases. The CDR3 totals 14 residues. In germline, CDR1 is SNHLY, CDR2 FYNNEI. Germline trimming cut 6 bases from V and 3 bases from J; bases unmatched to any gene: 4. CDR3 sequence: CASSRGQGYNEQFF. The CDR3 DNA reads TGTGCCAGCAGCCGAGGACAGGGCTACAATGAGCAGTTCTTC.

The chain joins TRBV18 to TRBJ2-3, with D tentatively TRBD1 (5 bases). The CDR3 is 15 amino acids. Germline V gene sequence: CDR1 KGHSH, CDR2 LQKENI. V was clipped by 1 base and J by 1 base, with 9 bases between them. The CDR3 DNA is TGTGCCAGCTCACCACAGGGGATTGGCACAGATACGCAGTATTTT. Residues: CASSPQGIGTDTQYF.

The rearrangement links TRBV4-3 to TRBJ1-2, with a possible D match to TRBD1 (6 bases). The CDR3 runs to 15 residues. Germline CDR1 LGHNA, CDR2 YSLEER. The germline V and J ends were trimmed by 4 bases and 4 bases, with 16 bases remaining between them. Here the CDR3 reads CASSRGGGEGYGYTF. The CDR3 nucleotides read TGCGCCAGCAGCCGCGGGGGGGGCGAGGGCTATGGCTACACCTTC.

The V and J genes are TRBV18 and TRBJ1-3, with D unclear. The CDR3 runs to 15 residues. The V and J ends lost 2 bases and 0 bases respectively, with 8 bases between them. The V gene's germline CDR1 is KGHSH and CDR2 LQKENI. The CDR3 loop reads CASSPVSVSGNTIYF. CDR3 DNA sequence: TGTGCCAGCTCACCAGTTAGTGTCTCTGGAAACACCATATATTTT.

The chain is built from TRBV29-1 and TRBJ2-3; TRBD2 aligns across 7 bases. Germline CDR1 is SQVTM and CDR2 is ANQGSEA. This CDR3 contains 12 residues. The junction had 8 bases not matched to a gene; V was cut back by 8 bases and J by 6 bases. Here the CDR3 DNA reads TGCAGCCTCCGGGACTATCCGGATACGCAGTATTTT. This codes for CSLRDYPDTQYF.

This chain links TRBV6-1 with TRBJ2-7; 8 nucleotides line up with TRBD2. The germline CDR1 and CDR2 sequences are MNHNS and SASEGT. Trimming cost V 7 bases and J 4 bases; bases outside gene matches: 9. The CDR3 sequence is 14 residues long. The CDR3 DNA is TGTGCCAGCATTACCGGGACTAGTAATTACGAGCAGTACTTC. It yields the protein CASITGTSNYEQYF.

This CDR3 is CAWSAGGTEAFF. The CDR3 nucleotides read TGTGCCTGGAGTGCAGGGGGGACTGAAGCTTTCTTT. This chain joins TRBV30 and TRBJ1-1; 7 bases line up with TRBD1. Trimming took 1 base from V and 5 from J; bases not matched to a gene: 1. The germline V gene has CDR1 GTSNPN and CDR2 SVGIG (reference sequence). The CDR3 extends over 12 amino acids.

This chain uses TRBV30 with TRBJ2-1; possibly TRBD2 for D (5 bases). The CDR3 length is 14 residues. Germline loops: CDR1 GTSNPN, CDR2 SVGIG (reference sequence). Trimming shortened V by 4 bases and J by 4 bases, and 14 bases separated the two germline ends. CDR3 DNA: TGTGCCTGGATGGGGTCGGGGAAGTACAATGAGCAGTTCTTC. This codes for CAWMGSGKYNEQFF.